This T cell receptor beta chain was identified during a study of T cell changes during pregnancy in multiple sclerosis. TCRdb's table, derived via immunoSEQ multiplex PCR, lists solely in-frame clones and lacks some. The sample lists around 92,000 clones, 80% to 95% seen once, with approximately 4.7% in the top ten. This CDR3 is 16 amino acids long. The V end lost 6 bases, the J end lost 4 bases, and 21 bases lay between the germline ends. Germline V gives CDR1 ENHRY, CDR2 SYGVKD. The chain employs TRBV10-3 and TRBJ1-1; D is undetermined. Sequences were derived from peripheral blood, sampled in the first trimester of pregnancy. This TCR derives from a female donor with multiple sclerosis, enrolled in a pregnancy study. For the CDR3, the DNA is TGTGCCATCAGCGACGGAGGCAGAACTATGGGCACTGAAGCTTTCTTT. Translating gives CAISDGGRTMGTEAFF.